A single sample is the source of the 12 T cell receptor beta chains below, sequenced in a study of T cell repertoires in cytomegalovirus infection. Each CDR3 protein gets one entry after TCRdb re-called the reads with MiXCR. The table lists approximately 500,000 distinct CDR3 sequences, about 25% of them singletons. Input material: PBMCs. The receptors were sampled from a human donor in good health (CMV status not recorded). Some clones in this sample may be carry-over from other donors' samples.

The sample holds many counts of this clonotype. J is TRBJ2-7 and V is TRBV7-9; D unresolved. This CDR3 is built from 15 residues. V lost 6 bases to trimming and J lost 1 base, with 16 bases between them. Germline CDR1 reads SEHNR; CDR2 reads FQNEAQ (reference sequence). CDR3 DNA: TGTGCCAGCAGTCCACCCCAGGATTCATCCTACGAGCAGTACTTC. It yields the protein CASSPPQDSSYEQYF.

This clonotype was recorded many times. The chain joins TRBV7-9 to TRBJ2-1; 9 positions match TRBD2. V was clipped by 5 bases and J by 1 base; unmatched bases: 3. This CDR3 has 15 amino acids. Germline V gene data show CDR1 as SEHNR and CDR2 as FQNEAQ (reference sequence). CDR3 sequence (DNA): TGTGCCAGCAGCCCCCTAGCGGGATCCTACAATGAGCAGTTCTTC. This gives the protein CASSPLAGSYNEQFF.

This clonotype has more than one count but fewer than ten. The chain uses TRBV19 and TRBJ2-5; TRBD2 aligns across 12 bases. V lost 7 bases, J lost 4 bases, and 4 bases stayed unmatched. This CDR3 is 14 amino acids long. Looked up from germline, CDR1 is LNHDA and CDR2 is SQIVND (reference sequence). CDR3 DNA: TGTGCCAGTAAAGAACTAGCGGGAGGAGAGACCCAGTACTTC. Translation: CASKELAGGETQYF.

The rearrangement uses TRBV6-5 and TRBJ2-5; tentatively, D is TRBD1 (5 bases). The V gene lost 2 bases and the J gene lost 5 bases, with 15 bases spanning the gap. Per germline, CDR1 MNHEY and CDR2 SVGAGI. The CDR3 spans 15 residues. The CDR3 sequence is CASSYGGTSGETQYF. The DNA for the CDR3 is TGTGCCAGCAGTTACGGTGGCACATCAGGGGAGACCCAGTACTTC.

Many counts were recorded for this clonotype. V usage is TRBV7-9 and J usage is TRBJ1-5; D gene ambiguous. V was pared by 5 bases and J by 7 bases, with 21 bases between. The CDR3 spans 16 residues. Germline V gene lookup returns CDR1 SEHNR and CDR2 FQNEAQ (reference sequence). This CDR3 reads CASSRAIDESHQPQHF. CDR3 bases: TGTGCCAGCAGCAGGGCGATTGATGAATCCCACCAGCCCCAGCATTTT. The variable domain in full, completed from reference TRBV7-9 and TRBJ1-5, reads DTGVSQNPRHKITKRGQNVTFRCDPISEHNRLYWYRQTLGQGPEFLTYFQNEAQLEKSRLLSDRFSAERPKGSFSTLEIQRTEQGDSAMYLCASSRAIDESHQPQHFGDGTRLSIL.

This clonotype was seen a handful of times. The CDR3 DNA sequence: TGCAGCGTTGAAACGGCAGGGGACTATGGCTACACCTTC. This encodes CSVETAGDYGYTF. The chain is built from TRBV29-1 and TRBJ1-2, with D possibly matching TRBD1 (6 bases). The V gene lost 2 bases and the J gene lost 3 bases, with 10 bases spanning the gap. Germline values: CDR1 SQVTM, CDR2 ANQGSEA. The CDR3 spans 13 residues. The entire variable domain, with the rest obtained from reference TRBV29-1 and TRBJ1-2, is as follows: SAVISQKPSRDICQRGTSLTIQCQVDSQVTMMFWYRQQPGQSLTLIATANQGSEATYESGFVIDKFPISRPNLTFSTLTVSNMSPEDSSIYLCSVETAGDYGYTFGSGTRLTVV.

This clonotype showed up many times. This chain joins TRBV7-2 and TRBJ1-4; a weak D match, TRBD1 (6 bases). V lost 1 base, J lost 3 bases, and 9 bases lay in between. Germline CDR1 and CDR2: SGHTA and FQGNSA. The CDR3 covers 15 residues. The CDR3 sequence: CASSLDGTPNEKLFF. In DNA form, the CDR3 reads TGTGCCAGCAGCTTAGATGGGACACCTAATGAAAAACTGTTTTTT.

The chain uses TRBV30 and TRBJ2-6; TRBD1 might be the D (6 bases). V was trimmed by 3 bases and J by 4 bases, leaving 19 bases between them. Looked up from germline, CDR1 is GTSNPN and CDR2 is SVGIG (reference sequence). The CDR3 runs 17 residues. The CDR3 protein is CAWRVWAGAGGANVLTF. CDR3 nucleotides: TGTGCCTGGAGAGTATGGGCAGGGGCAGGGGGGGCCAACGTCCTGACTTTC.

In this sample, this clonotype turned up a few times. The chain combines TRBV29-1 with TRBJ2-2; TRBD2 matches at 11 bases. Losses at the gene ends were 3 bases for V and 1 base for J; bases not matched to a gene: 1. This CDR3 spans 15 amino acids. Germline V gene lookup returns CDR1 SQVTM and CDR2 ANQGSEA. The CDR3 spells CSVDSGRVNTGELFF. DNA for the CDR3: TGCAGCGTTGATAGCGGGAGGGTGAACACCGGGGAGCTGTTTTTT.

The chain combines TRBV28 with TRBJ1-1, with TRBD1 matching over 7 bases. Looked up from germline, CDR1 is MDHEN and CDR2 is SYDVKM. The CDR3 extends over 15 amino acids. V lost 4 bases to trimming and J lost 1 base; unmatched junction nucleotides: 6. Here the CDR3 reads CASSSAGTANTEAFF. The CDR3 DNA reads as TGTGCCAGCAGTTCCGCCGGGACAGCGAACACTGAAGCTTTCTTT.

The V call is TRBV11-2, the J call TRBJ1-2, with D possibly TRBD1 on 5 matching bases. The CDR3 loop spans 17 amino acids. Germline CDR1 reads SGHAT; CDR2 reads FQNNGV. With 1 base removed from V and 0 bases from J, the gap between germline ends came to 15 bases. CDR3 protein: CASSLGRGGSANYGYTF. The CDR3 region has the DNA TGTGCCAGCAGCTTAGGCCGTGGGGGGTCAGCTAACTATGGCTACACCTTC. The complete variable domain, with remaining parts taken from reference TRBV11-2 and TRBJ1-2, reads EAGVAQSPRYKIIEKRQSVAFWCNPISGHATLYWYQQILGQGPKLLIQFQNNGVVDDSQLPKDRFSAERLKGVDSTLKIQPAKLEDSAVYLCASSLGRGGSANYGYTFGSGTRLTVV.

The chain has TRBV15 and TRBJ2-7; a weak D match, TRBD1 (6 bases). The CDR3 is 16 amino acids. Germline V CDR1 and CDR2: LNHNV, YYDKDF (reference sequence). V was pared by 1 base and J by 2 bases, with 15 bases between. In nucleotides, the CDR3 is TGTGCCACCAGCAGAGCCAGAACTACAGGGACCTACGAGCAGTACGTC. Its protein product is CATSRARTTGTYEQYV.